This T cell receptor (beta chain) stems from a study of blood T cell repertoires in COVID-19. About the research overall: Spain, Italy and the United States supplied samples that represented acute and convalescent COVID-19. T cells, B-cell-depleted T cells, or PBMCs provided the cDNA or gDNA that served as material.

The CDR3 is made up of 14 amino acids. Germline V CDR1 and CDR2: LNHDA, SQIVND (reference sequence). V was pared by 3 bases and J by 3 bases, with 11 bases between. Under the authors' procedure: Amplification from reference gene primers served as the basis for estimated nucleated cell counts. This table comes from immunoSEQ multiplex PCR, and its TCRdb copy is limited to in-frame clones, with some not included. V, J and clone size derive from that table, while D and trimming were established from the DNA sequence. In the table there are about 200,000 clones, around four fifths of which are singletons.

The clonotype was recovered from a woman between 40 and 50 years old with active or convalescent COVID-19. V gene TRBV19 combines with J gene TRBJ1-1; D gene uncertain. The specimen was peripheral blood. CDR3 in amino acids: CASSILSPDTEAFF. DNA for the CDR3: TGTGCCAGTAGTATCCTTAGCCCGGACACTGAAGCTTTCTTT. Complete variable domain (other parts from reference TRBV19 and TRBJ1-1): DGGITQSPKYLFRKEGQNVTLSCEQNLNHDAMYWYRQDPGQGLRLIYYSQIVNDFQKGDIAEGYSVSREKKESFPLTVTSAQKNPTAFYLCASSILSPDTEAFFGQGTRLTVV.